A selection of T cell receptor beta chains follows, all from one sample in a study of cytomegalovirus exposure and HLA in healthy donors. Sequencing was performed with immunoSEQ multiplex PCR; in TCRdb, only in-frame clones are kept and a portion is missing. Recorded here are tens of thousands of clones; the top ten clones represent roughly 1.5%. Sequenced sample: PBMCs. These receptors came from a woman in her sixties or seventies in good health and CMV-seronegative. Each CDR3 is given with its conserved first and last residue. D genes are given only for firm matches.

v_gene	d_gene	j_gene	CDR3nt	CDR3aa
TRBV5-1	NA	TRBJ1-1	TGCGCCAGCAGCTTACAGGGTGGGAACACTGAAGCTTTCTTT	CASSLQGGNTEAFF
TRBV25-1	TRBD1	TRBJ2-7	TGTGCCAGCAGTGAGGTAAAAGTGGGACAGGGTTCCTACGAGCAGTACTTC	CASSEVKVGQGSYEQYF
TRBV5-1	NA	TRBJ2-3	TGCGCCAGCAGCTTGAATGAGGGAGTCAGCACAGATACGCAGTATTTT	CASSLNEGVSTDTQYF
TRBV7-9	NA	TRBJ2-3	TGTGCCAGCAGCTTTCAGGGTGTGAACACAGATACGCAGTATTTT	CASSFQGVNTDTQYF
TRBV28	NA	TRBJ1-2	TGTGCCAGCAATAAGACACCCCACTATGGCTACACCTTC	CASNKTPHYGYTF
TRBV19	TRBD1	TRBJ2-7	TGTGCCAGTAGTATCGGACCGGACAGGTACTACGAGCAGTACTTC	CASSIGPDRYYEQYF
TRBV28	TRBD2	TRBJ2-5	TGTGCCAGCAGTTTTCAGACTAGCGGCCAAGAGACCCAGTACTTC	CASSFQTSGQETQYF
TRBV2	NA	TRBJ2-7	TGTGCCAGCAGACAGGAGAGCAGCTCCTACGAGCAGTACTTC	CASRQESSSYEQYF
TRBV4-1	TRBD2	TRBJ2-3	TGCGCCAGCAGCCCTTTACTAGCGGGTACAGATACGCAGTATTTT	CASSPLLAGTDTQYF
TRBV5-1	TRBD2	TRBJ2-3	TGCGCCAGCGGGAAAGCGGGAGGGCCTGTCGGGGATACGCAGTATTTT	CASGKAGGPVGDTQYF
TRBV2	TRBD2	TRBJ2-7	TGTGCCAGCAGTGTTCTCACTAGCGCTGGGGAGCAGTACTTC	CASSVLTSAGEQYF
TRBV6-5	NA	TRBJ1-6	TGTGCCAGCAGTTACTCGATCCCTACAGGGACTTCACCCCTCCACTTT	CASSYSIPTGTSPLHF
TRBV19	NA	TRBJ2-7	TGTGCCAGTAGTATATCAGGGGTTCCAGCCTACGAGCAGTACTTC	CASSISGVPAYEQYF
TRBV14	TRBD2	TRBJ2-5	TGTGCCAGCAGCCTTGGGTTGTTCGGGAGGGCCGCTGGGGAGACCCAGTACTTC	CASSLGLFGRAAGETQYF
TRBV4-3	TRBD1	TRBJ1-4	TGCGCCAGCAGCCAAGGCGTGACAGGGAAAAATGAAAAACTGTTTTTT	CASSQGVTGKNEKLFF
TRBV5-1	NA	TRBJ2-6	TGCGCCAGCAATGATCGGGAAGGCTCTGGGGCCAACGTCCTGACTTTC	CASNDREGSGANVLTF
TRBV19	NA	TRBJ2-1	TGTGCTGCTTCGAACGGGGAGTCGTACAATGAGCAGTTCTTC	CAASNGESYNEQFF
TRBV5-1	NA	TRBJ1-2	TGCGCCAGCAGCCCCGGACCCACCAGGGGAAACTATGGCTACACCTTC	CASSPGPTRGNYGYTF
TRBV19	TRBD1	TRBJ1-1	TGTGCCAGTAGTTCTGGGACAGGGCCAATGAACACTGAAGCTTTCTTT	CASSSGTGPMNTEAFF
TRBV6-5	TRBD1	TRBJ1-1	TGTGCCAGCAGTTACCGGGACAGAACTGAAGCTTTCTTT	CASSYRDRTEAFF
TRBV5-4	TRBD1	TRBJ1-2	TGTGCCAGCACCGCGACAGGGGGCTATGGCTACACCTTC	CASTATGGYGYTF
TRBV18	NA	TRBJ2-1	TGTGCCAGCTCAGGAAACAGGGCCTCCTACAATGAGCAGTTCTTC	CASSGNRASYNEQFF
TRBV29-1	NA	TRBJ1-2	TGCAGCGCTGTCCCGGGGGGGTCGGGCTACACCTTC	CSAVPGGSGYTF
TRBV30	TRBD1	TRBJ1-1	TGTGCCGGCAGGACAGGGAGTAATTCGGCTTTCTTT	CAGRTGSNSAFF
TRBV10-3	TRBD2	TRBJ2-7	TGTGCCATCATGGGGGACTATGCCTACGAGCAGTACTTC	CAIMGDYAYEQYF
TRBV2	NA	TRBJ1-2	TGTGCCAGCAGTACTGGCCGCTCGGGAGGCTACACCTTC	CASSTGRSGGYTF
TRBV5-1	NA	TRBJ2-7	TGCGCCAGCATTTCCAATGCCTACGAGCAGTACTTC	CASISNAYEQYF
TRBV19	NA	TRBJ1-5	TGTGCCAGTAGTATAGAGTGGGGGGTAGGGCAGCCCCAGCATTTT	CASSIEWGVGQPQHF
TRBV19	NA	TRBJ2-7	TGTGCCAGTAGCCATGGATTCAGGGGTTCCTACGAGCAGTACTTC	CASSHGFRGSYEQYF
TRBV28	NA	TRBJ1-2	TGTGCCAGCCTCAGTTGGGCCGAAAGTGGCTACACCTTC	CASLSWAESGYTF
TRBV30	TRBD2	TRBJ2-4	TGTGCCTGGAGTCCCATCGGGGGGGGAAACATTCAGTACTTC	CAWSPIGGGNIQYF
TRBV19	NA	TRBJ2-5	TGTGCCAGTAGTACCCAGACAGAAGAGACCCAGTACTTC	CASSTQTEETQYF
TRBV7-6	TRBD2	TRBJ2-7	TGTGCCAGCAGCCCCCATCCTAGCGGACCCTACGAGCAGTACTTC	CASSPHPSGPYEQYF
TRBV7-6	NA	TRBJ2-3	TGTGCCAGCAGCTTAGAGGGGGGGATTAAGGGTACGCAGTATTTT	CASSLEGGIKGTQYF
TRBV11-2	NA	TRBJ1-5	TGTGCCAGCAGCTTAAGGGGCGCGGAGCCCCAGCATTTT	CASSLRGAEPQHF
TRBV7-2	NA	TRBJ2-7	TGTGCCAGCAGCTTGCTATCGGTCAAGTACTTC	CASSLLSVKYF
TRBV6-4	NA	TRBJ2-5	TGTGCCAGCAGTGAGTTTGCTAGTTCGGAGACCCAGTACTTC	CASSEFASSETQYF
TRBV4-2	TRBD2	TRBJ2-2	TGTGCCAGCAGCCTTGAGACTAGCGGGAGGGCCGACACCGGGGAGCTGTTTTTT	CASSLETSGRADTGELFF
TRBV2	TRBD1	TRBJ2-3	TGTGCCAGCGACAGGACAGGGGGTACAGATACGCAGTATTTT	CASDRTGGTDTQYF
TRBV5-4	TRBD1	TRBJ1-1	TGTGCCAGCAGCGTAGGACAGGCCCCAACTGAAGCTTTCTTT	CASSVGQAPTEAFF
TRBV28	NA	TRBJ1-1	TGTGCCAGCAGTTTGGGGCAGAGAAACACTGAAGCTTTCTTT	CASSLGQRNTEAFF
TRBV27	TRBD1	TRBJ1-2	TGTGCCAGCAGTCGCCAACCCGGACAGGGAGGCTACACCTTC	CASSRQPGQGGYTF
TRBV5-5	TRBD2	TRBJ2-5	TGTGCCAGCAGCCCTTGGGGGCTAGCGGGAGTGGTTCAAGAGACCCAGTACTTC	CASSPWGLAGVVQETQYF
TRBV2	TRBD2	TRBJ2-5	TGTGCCAGCAGTAGGACTAGCGGGAGGGCAGAGACCCAGTACTTC	CASSRTSGRAETQYF
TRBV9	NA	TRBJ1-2	TGTGCCAGTTCTAGTTCCCGGACAGAAACTAACTATGGCTACACCTTC	CASSSSRTETNYGYTF
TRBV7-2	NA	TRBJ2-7	TGTGCCAGCAGCCCCCAGGTGACCTACGAGCAGTACTTC	CASSPQVTYEQYF
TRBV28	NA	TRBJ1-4	TGTGCCAGCAGCTTTCAAGCCGAAAAACTGTTTTTT	CASSFQAEKLFF